This T cell receptor beta chain was found in a study of regulatory T cells in long-lasting Graves disease. This clonotype was detected many times. CDR3 regions were amplified by Arm-PCR using iRepertoire HTBI primers to build TCR beta libraries. TCRdb re-derived calls from the multiplex PCR reads in MiXCR, one entry per CDR3 protein. The repertoire holds about 420,000 distinct CDR3 sequences, with around 15% as singletons. The V gene's germline CDR1 is MNHEY and CDR2 SVGEGT. The CDR3 runs 14 residues. V was pared by 5 bases and J by 5 bases, with 8 bases of the junction left unmatched. Time point: newly diagnosed GD, antithyroid drugs for less than 3 months. RNA extracted from PBMCs served as the sequencing template. A further study also used this sample, focusing on T cells in Graves' hyperthyroidism and ophthalmopathy. That paper states: HTBI primers were employed in a first-round RT-PCR of the TCR CDR3.

The clonotype was recovered from a woman between 18 and 29 years old with Graves disease. The starting material was peripheral blood mononuclear cells (PBMCs), obtained at new diagnosis, from a patient treated with antithyroid drugs. This sequence joins TRBV6-2 or TRBV6-3 and TRBJ2-7, with 8 nucleotides matching TRBD1. CDR3 amino acids: CASSGKTGANEQYF. Here the CDR3 DNA reads TGTGCCAGCAGTGGAAAGACAGGGGCCAACGAGCAGTACTTC.